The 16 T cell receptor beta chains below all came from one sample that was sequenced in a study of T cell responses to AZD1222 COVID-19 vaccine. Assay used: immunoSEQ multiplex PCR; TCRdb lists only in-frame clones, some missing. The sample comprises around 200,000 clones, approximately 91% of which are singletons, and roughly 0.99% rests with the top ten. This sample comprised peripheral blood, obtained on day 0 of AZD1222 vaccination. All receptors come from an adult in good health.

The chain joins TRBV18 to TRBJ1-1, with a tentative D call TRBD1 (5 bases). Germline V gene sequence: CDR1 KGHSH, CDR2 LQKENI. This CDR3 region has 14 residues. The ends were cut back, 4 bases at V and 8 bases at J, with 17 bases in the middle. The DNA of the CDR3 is TGTGCCAGCTCACTTCAGGGCCAGGGCCTAGAAGCTTTCTTT. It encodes CASSLQGQGLEAFF.

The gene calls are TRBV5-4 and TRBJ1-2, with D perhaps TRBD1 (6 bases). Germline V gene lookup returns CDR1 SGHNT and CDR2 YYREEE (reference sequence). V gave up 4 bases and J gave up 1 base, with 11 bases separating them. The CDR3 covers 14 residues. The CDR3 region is CASSPGQVNYGYTF. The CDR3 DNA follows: TGTGCCAGCAGCCCGGGACAAGTTAACTATGGCTACACCTTC.

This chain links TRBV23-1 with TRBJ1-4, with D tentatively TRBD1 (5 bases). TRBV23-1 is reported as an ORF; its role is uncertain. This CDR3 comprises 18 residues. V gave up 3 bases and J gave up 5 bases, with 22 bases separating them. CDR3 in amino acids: CASSHLPMQGWVNEKLFF. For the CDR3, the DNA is TGCGCCAGCAGTCATTTGCCAATGCAGGGATGGGTGAATGAAAAACTGTTTTTT.

CDR3 in DNA: TGTGCCAGCAGGGAGGTTCGGACTAGCACATCGTATGAGCAGTTCTTC. Amino acids: CASREVRTSTSYEQFF. The V call is TRBV7-2, the J call TRBJ2-1; 8 nucleotides align to TRBD2. The V gene's germline CDR1 is SGHTA and CDR2 FQGNSA. The CDR3 is made up of 16 amino acids. J was trimmed by 8 bases and V by 6 bases; bases with no gene match: 15.

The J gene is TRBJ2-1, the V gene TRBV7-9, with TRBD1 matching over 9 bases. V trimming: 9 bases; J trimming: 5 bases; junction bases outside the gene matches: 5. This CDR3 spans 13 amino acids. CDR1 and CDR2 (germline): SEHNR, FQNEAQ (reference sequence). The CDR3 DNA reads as TGTGCCAGTGCAGGGACAGGGAACAATGAGCAGTTCTTC. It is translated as CASAGTGNNEQFF.

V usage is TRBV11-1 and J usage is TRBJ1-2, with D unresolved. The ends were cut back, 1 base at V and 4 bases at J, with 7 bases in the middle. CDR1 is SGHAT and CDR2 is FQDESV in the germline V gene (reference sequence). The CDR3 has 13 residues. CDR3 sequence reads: CASSLGTAYGYTF. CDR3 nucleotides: TGTGCCAGCAGCTTAGGGACGGCCTATGGCTACACCTTC.

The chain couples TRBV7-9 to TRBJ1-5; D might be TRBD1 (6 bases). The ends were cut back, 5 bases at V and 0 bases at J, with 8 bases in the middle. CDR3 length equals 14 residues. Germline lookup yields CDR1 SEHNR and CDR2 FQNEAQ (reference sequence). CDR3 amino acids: CASSQGHSNQPQHF. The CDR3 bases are TGTGCCAGCAGCCAGGGACATAGCAATCAGCCCCAGCATTTT.

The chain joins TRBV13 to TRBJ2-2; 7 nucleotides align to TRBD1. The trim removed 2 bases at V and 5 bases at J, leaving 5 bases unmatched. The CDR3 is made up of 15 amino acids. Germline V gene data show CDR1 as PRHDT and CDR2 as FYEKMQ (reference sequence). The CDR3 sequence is CASSLTGDGTGELFF. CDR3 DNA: TGTGCCAGCAGCTTAACAGGGGATGGGACCGGGGAGCTGTTTTTT.

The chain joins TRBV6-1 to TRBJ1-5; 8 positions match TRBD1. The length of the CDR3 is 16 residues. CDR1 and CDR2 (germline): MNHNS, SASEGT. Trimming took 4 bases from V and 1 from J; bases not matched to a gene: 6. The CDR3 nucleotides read TGTGCCAGCAGTGCGCGGACAGGGCTGAGCAATCAGCCCCAGCATTTT. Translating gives CASSARTGLSNQPQHF.

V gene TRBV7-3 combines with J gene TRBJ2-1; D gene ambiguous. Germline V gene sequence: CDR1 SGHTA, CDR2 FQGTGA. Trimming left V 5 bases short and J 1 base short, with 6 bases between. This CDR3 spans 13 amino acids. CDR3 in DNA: TGTGCCAGCAGCCCGCCATCCTACAATGAGCAGTTCTTC. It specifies CASSPPSYNEQFF.

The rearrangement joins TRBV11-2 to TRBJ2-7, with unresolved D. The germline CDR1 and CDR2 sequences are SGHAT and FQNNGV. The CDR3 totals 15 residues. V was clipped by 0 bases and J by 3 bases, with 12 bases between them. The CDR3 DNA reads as TGTGCCAGCAGCTTAGAGGTGGTCAATAACTACGAGCAGTACTTC. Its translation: CASSLEVVNNYEQYF.

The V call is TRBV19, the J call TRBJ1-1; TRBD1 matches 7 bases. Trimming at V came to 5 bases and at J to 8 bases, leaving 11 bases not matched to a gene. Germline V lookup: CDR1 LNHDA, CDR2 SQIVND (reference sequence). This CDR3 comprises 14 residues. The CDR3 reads CASSDIWTGSEAFF. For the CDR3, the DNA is TGTGCCAGTAGTGATATTTGGACAGGCTCCGAAGCTTTCTTT.

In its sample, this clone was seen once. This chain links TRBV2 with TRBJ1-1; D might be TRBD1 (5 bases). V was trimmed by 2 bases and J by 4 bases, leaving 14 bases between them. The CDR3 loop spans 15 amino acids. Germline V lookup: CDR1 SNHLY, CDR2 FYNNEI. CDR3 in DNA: TGTGCCAGCAGTGAACTGCAGGGTTCCCTCACTGAAGCTTTCTTT. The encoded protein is CASSELQGSLTEAFF.

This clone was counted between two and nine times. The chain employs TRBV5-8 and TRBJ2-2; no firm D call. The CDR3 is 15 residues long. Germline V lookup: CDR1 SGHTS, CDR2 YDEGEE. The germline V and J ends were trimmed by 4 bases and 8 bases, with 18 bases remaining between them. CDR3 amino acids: CASSPGRVRYGELFF. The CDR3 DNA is TGTGCCAGCAGCCCCGGACGGGTGCGGTATGGGGAGCTGTTTTTT.

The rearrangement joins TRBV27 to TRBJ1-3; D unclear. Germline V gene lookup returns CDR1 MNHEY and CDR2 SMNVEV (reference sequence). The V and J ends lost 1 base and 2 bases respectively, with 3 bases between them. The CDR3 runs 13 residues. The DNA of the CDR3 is TGTGCCAGCAGTTTATTTCCTGGAAACACCATATATTTT. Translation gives CASSLFPGNTIYF.

The CDR3 region has the DNA TGTGCCAGCAGCCAAGCCGGGACAGCGGTCGGCTACACCTTC. Translated, it gives CASSQAGTAVGYTF. V gene TRBV4-2 combines with J gene TRBJ1-2; 7 nucleotides agree with TRBD1. This CDR3 contains 14 residues. Germline values: CDR1 LGHNA, CDR2 YNFKEQ. J gave up 8 bases and V 1 base, and 7 bases lay outside the gene matches.